This entry concerns a single TCR beta chain. The entry originates in a study of blood T cell repertoires in COVID-19. Germline CDR1 and CDR2: SGHAT and FQNNGV. The CDR3 is 17 amino acids. V shed 1 base and J shed 1 base, with 13 bases lying between them. Produced via immunoSEQ multiplex PCR; TCRdb's table is partial and in-frame only. The sample holds 85,000 to 130,000 clones, roughly nine tenths seen once. This sequence originates from a man aged 60-69 years with acute or convalescent COVID-19. Sequencing was done on a sample of peripheral blood. The chain couples TRBV11-2 to TRBJ2-2; a possible D gene is TRBD2 (5 bases). The CDR3 loop is CASSLVGRRMNTGELFF. In nucleotides, the CDR3 is TGTGCCAGCAGCTTAGTAGGACGGAGGATGAACACCGGGGAGCTGTTTTTT. The complete variable domain, with remaining parts taken from reference TRBV11-2 and TRBJ2-2, reads EAGVAQSPRYKIIEKRQSVAFWCNPISGHATLYWYQQILGQGPKLLIQFQNNGVVDDSQLPKDRFSAERLKGVDSTLKIQPAKLEDSAVYLCASSLVGRRMNTGELFFGEGSRLTVL.